This passage covers 24 T cell receptor beta chains from one sample sequenced in a study of cytomegalovirus exposure and HLA in healthy donors. PCR was performed using 60 Vbeta and 13 Jbeta primers. The data were produced by immunoSEQ multiplex PCR, yet TCRdb's version contains in-frame clones alone and is incomplete. The sample comprises 150,000 or so clones, 65% to 70% of which are singletons, and under 11% rests with the top ten. Sequencing was done on a sample of PBMCs. These receptors came from a man aged 25-45 years in good health and CMV-seropositive.

The chain couples TRBV30 to TRBJ2-7; 9 bases agree with TRBD1. The V gene end was trimmed by 2 bases and the J gene end by 4 bases; junction bases not matched to a gene: 15. Germline values: CDR1 GTSNPN, CDR2 SVGIG (reference sequence). This CDR3 region has 17 residues. The CDR3 DNA is TGTGCCTGGAGTTCCTTTAAATCGGGACAGGGTGTGTACGAGCAGTACTTC. As protein: CAWSSFKSGQGVYEQYF.

The chain employs TRBV7-3 and TRBJ2-1; D unclear. Germline CDR1 reads SGHTA; CDR2 reads FQGTGA. With 2 bases removed from V and 0 bases from J, the gap between germline ends came to 8 bases. This CDR3 contains 15 residues. CDR3 DNA sequence: TGTGCCAGCAGCTTAGGGCCGAGCTCCTACAATGAGCAGTTCTTC. Translation gives CASSLGPSSYNEQFF.

The chain links TRBV7-9 to TRBJ1-5, with a tentative D call TRBD1 (6 bases). Germline V CDR1 and CDR2: SEHNR, FQNEAQ (reference sequence). CDR3 length equals 17 residues. The V end was cut by 5 bases, the J end by 1 base, with 18 bases between. The CDR3 spells CASSHNSGQGSNQPQHF. DNA of the CDR3: TGTGCCAGCAGCCACAACAGTGGGCAGGGGAGCAATCAGCCCCAGCATTTT.

This clone was detected a few times. This chain links TRBV2 with TRBJ2-5; D gene uncertain. Matching the DNA end better, TRBJ2-7 makes the J call doubtful. This CDR3 has 13 amino acids. Germline V CDR1 and CDR2: SNHLY, FYNNEI. The CDR3 spells CARKSESSYEQYF. In DNA, the CDR3 is TGTGCCAGAAAAAGTGAGAGCTCCTACGAGCAGTACTTC.

The chain recombines TRBV5-1 with TRBJ1-2, with a tentative D call TRBD1 (6 bases). CDR3 size: 14 residues. Germline-derived CDR1 and CDR2 are SGHRS and YFSETQ. Between the trimmed V and J ends, which lost 3 bases and 7 bases, there was a span of 16 bases. CDR3 in DNA: TGCGCCAGCAGCTCGGACGAGGGGGTTCGTGGCTACACCTTC. It encodes CASSSDEGVRGYTF.

The chain combines TRBV18 with TRBJ2-2, with TRBD2 identical over 11 bases. The V gene's germline CDR1 is KGHSH and CDR2 LQKENI. There are 16 residues in the CDR3. V shed 2 bases and J 6 bases; nucleotides not matched to a gene: 5. CDR3 DNA: TGTGCCAGCTCACCAGAACTAGCGGGAGATCCCGGGGAGCTGTTTTTT. It translates to CASSPELAGDPGELFF.

This rearrangement joins TRBV6-5 to TRBJ1-5; TRBD1 matches at 8 bases. The trim removed 3 bases at V and 6 bases at J, leaving 7 bases unmatched. CDR3 length: 15 amino acids. Germline V gene sequence: CDR1 MNHEY, CDR2 SVGAGI. CDR3 protein: CASSYSTGVGQPQHF. Here the CDR3 DNA reads TGTGCCAGCAGTTATTCGACAGGGGTTGGTCAGCCCCAGCATTTT.

The table lists this clone with many counts. As DNA, the CDR3 is TGTGCCAGCAGCTTACAGGTGAACACTGAAGCTTTCTTT. It specifies CASSLQVNTEAFF. The genes are TRBV7-3 and TRBJ1-1; D gene ambiguous. The V end lost 2 bases, the J end lost 0 bases, and 4 bases lay between the germline ends. The CDR3 contains 13 residues. CDR1 is SGHTA and CDR2 is FQGTGA in the germline V gene.

The gene calls are TRBV30 and TRBJ2-1; D perhaps matches TRBD2 (5 bases). The CDR3 contains 18 residues. Germline-derived CDR1 and CDR2 are GTSNPN and SVGIG (reference sequence). Trimming took off 5 bases at V and 2 bases at J, with 25 bases between the two ends. The chain's CDR3 is CAWDDPTRAVFPYNEQFF. CDR3 DNA sequence: TGTGCCTGGGACGATCCAACAAGAGCGGTGTTTCCCTACAATGAGCAGTTCTTC. Combining the CDR3 with reference TRBV30 and TRBJ2-1 gives the whole variable domain SQTIHQWPATLVQPVGSPLSLECTVEGTSNPNLYWYRQAAGRGLQLLFYSVGIGQISSEVPQNLSASRPQDRQFILSSKKLLLSDSGFYLCAWDDPTRAVFPYNEQFFGPGTRLTVL.

The chain combines TRBV5-1 with TRBJ2-1; 7 bases agree with TRBD1. J gave up 7 bases and V 0 bases, and 7 bases lay outside the gene matches. Germline assignment: CDR1 SGHRS and CDR2 YFSETQ. The CDR3 is 15 amino acids. The CDR3 coding sequence is TGCGCCAGCAGCTTGGGAACTACAGGGGAGAATGAGCAGTTCTTC. Protein sequence: CASSLGTTGENEQFF.

The chain joins TRBV23-1 to TRBJ1-5, with a possible D match to TRBD1 (5 bases). TRBV23-1 is an ORF, and what it does is uncertain. The CDR3 has 14 amino acids. V was trimmed by 6 bases and J by 2 bases, leaving 11 bases between them. CDR3 coding DNA: TGCGCCAGCAGACCTGACAGAGGCAATCAGCCCCAGCATTTT. It is translated as CASRPDRGNQPQHF.

This clone turned up a few times. The V call is TRBV2, the J call TRBJ1-4, with D possibly TRBD1 on 6 matching bases. V shed 2 bases and J shed 7 bases, with 23 bases lying between them. CDR1 SNHLY and CDR2 FYNNEI come from the germline V gene. The CDR3 sequence is 18 residues long. CDR3: CASSEIWARGGAVEKLFF. The CDR3 DNA reads TGTGCCAGCAGTGAAATTTGGGCCCGCGGGGGGGCAGTTGAAAAACTGTTTTTT.

The rearrangement uses TRBV6-1 and TRBJ2-1; TRBD2 matches at 14 bases. Germline V lookup: CDR1 MNHNS, CDR2 SASEGT. The CDR3 is 17 amino acids. J lost 0 bases, V lost 4 bases, and 2 bases had no gene match. The chain's CDR3 is CASSGTSGRSSYNEQFF. The CDR3, as DNA: TGTGCCAGCAGTGGGACTAGCGGGAGGAGCTCCTACAATGAGCAGTTCTTC.

V usage is TRBV2 and J usage is TRBJ2-3; D is unresolved. The CDR3 is 14 amino acids. CDR1 is SNHLY, CDR2 FYNNEI, per germline. V shed 3 bases and J shed 0 bases, with 7 bases lying between them. Written as DNA, the CDR3 is TGTGCCAGCAGTGATCTAGTTAGCACAGATACGCAGTATTTT. It is translated as CASSDLVSTDTQYF. Using reference TRBV2 and TRBJ2-3 for the parts outside the CDR3, the full variable domain is EPEVTQTPSHQVTQMGQEVILRCVPISNHLYFYWYRQILGQKVEFLVSFYNNEISEKSEIFDDQFSVERPDGSNFTLKIRSTKLEDSAMYFCASSDLVSTDTQYFGPGTRLTVL.

This sequence joins TRBV15 and TRBJ2-7; 7 nucleotides match TRBD1. The junction had 8 bases not matched to a gene; V was cut back by 4 bases and J by 2 bases. The CDR3 length is 15 residues. The germline CDR1 and CDR2 sequences are LNHNV and YYDKDF (reference sequence). CDR3 nucleotide sequence: TGTGCCACCAGCAAGCTCCGGGACAGTACCTACGAGCAGTACTTC. It is translated as CATSKLRDSTYEQYF.

In DNA form, the CDR3 reads TGTGCCAGTTATCAGCAGGGGACGAACACTGAAGCTTTCTTT. It encodes CASYQQGTNTEAFF. This chain uses TRBV25-1 with TRBJ1-1; TRBD1 is a possible D gene (6 bases). Per germline, CDR1 MGHDK and CDR2 SYGVNS. V shed 9 bases and J shed 1 base, with 15 bases lying between them. The CDR3 is made up of 14 amino acids.

The chain is built from TRBV28 and TRBJ2-3; D gene unclear. This CDR3 has 14 residues. V was cut by 3 bases and J by 0 bases, with 7 bases left in between. In germline, CDR1 is MDHEN, CDR2 SYDVKM. This CDR3 is CASSFGISTDTQYF. CDR3 nucleotides: TGTGCCAGCAGTTTTGGCATTAGCACAGATACGCAGTATTTT.

This chain connects TRBV2 to TRBJ2-5, with D perhaps matching TRBD1 (6 bases). The better agreement between TRBJ2-7 and the DNA end casts doubt on the J call. Germline CDR1 SNHLY, CDR2 FYNNEI. This CDR3 region has 13 residues. The CDR3 loop is CASSANREREQYF. Here the CDR3 DNA reads TGTGCCAGCAGTGCCAACAGGGAACGCGAGCAGTACTTC.

This chain links TRBV4-2 with TRBJ2-7; 9 positions match TRBD2. The J segment lost 7 bases and the V segment lost 2 bases, leaving 12 bases of the junction unmatched. The length of the CDR3 is 16 residues. Germline V gene lookup returns CDR1 LGHNA and CDR2 YNFKEQ. CDR3 in amino acids: CASSQKTSGLMGEQYF. The CDR3 DNA is TGTGCCAGCAGCCAAAAAACTAGCGGGCTGATGGGGGAGCAGTACTTC.

The chain joins TRBV5-6 to TRBJ2-5, with D possibly matching TRBD2 (6 bases). V lost 0 bases, J lost 7 bases, and 22 bases lay in between. This CDR3 spans 17 amino acids. Germline V lookup: CDR1 SGHDT, CDR2 YYEEEE. The CDR3 spells CASSLGQYLASGGTQYF. As DNA, the CDR3 is TGTGCCAGCAGCTTGGGGCAATATCTAGCGAGTGGTGGGACCCAGTACTTC.

This clone was observed a handful of times. The chain couples TRBV7-6 to TRBJ2-5, with 9 bases aligning to TRBD2. Trimming removed 4 bases from V and 5 bases from J; junction bases left unmatched: 8. The CDR3 runs 15 residues. The V gene's germline CDR1 is SGHVS and CDR2 FNYEAQ. The CDR3 here is CASSSLAGPKETQYF. CDR3 sequence (DNA): TGTGCCAGCAGCTCACTAGCGGGTCCCAAGGAGACCCAGTACTTC.

This sequence joins TRBV4-1 and TRBJ2-1; D gene uncertain. The CDR3 extends over 11 amino acids. Trimming stripped 2 bases from V and 9 bases from J, with 5 bases between. CDR1 is MGHRA, CDR2 YSYEKL, per germline. The CDR3 nucleotides are TGCGCCAGCAGCCAAAATCGTGAGCAGTTCTTC. This codes for CASSQNREQFF.

On this clone: A junction end diverges from the germline sequence, so it may reflect a read error. This chain connects TRBV7-7 to TRBJ2-3; D unclear. CDR3 length: 13 residues. The germline gives CDR1 SSHAT, CDR2 FNYEAQ (reference sequence). In DNA, the CDR3 is TGTGCTAGCAGCGTACGTTATCAGGATACGCAGTATTTT. Protein product: CASSVRYQDTQYF.

The V gene is TRBV18, the J gene TRBJ1-5; weak D call: TRBD1 (5 bases). This CDR3 has 17 residues. Germline V lookup: CDR1 KGHSH, CDR2 LQKENI. Trimming stripped 6 bases from V and 0 bases from J, with 18 bases between. The CDR3 is CASSEGTGGISNQPQHF. In nucleotides, the CDR3 is TGTGCCAGCTCGGAAGGAACAGGCGGTATTAGCAATCAGCCCCAGCATTTT.